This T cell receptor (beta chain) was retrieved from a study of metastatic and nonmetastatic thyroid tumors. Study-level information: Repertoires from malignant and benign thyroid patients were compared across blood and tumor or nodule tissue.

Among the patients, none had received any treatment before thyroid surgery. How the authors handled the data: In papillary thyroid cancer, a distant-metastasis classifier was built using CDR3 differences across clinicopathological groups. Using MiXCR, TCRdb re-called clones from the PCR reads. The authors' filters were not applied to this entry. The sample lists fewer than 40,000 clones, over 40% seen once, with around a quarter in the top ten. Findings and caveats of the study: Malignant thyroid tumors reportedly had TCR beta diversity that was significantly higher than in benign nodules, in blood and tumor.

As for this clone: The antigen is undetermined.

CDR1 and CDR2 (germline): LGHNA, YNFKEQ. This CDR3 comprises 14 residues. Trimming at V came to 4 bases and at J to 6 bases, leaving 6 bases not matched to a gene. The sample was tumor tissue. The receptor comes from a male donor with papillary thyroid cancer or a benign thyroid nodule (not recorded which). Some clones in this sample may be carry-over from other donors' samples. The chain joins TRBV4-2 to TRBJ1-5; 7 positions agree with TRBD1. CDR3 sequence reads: CASSPGTEVQPQHF. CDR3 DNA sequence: TGTGCCAGCAGCCCTGGGACAGAGGTTCAGCCCCAGCATTTT.